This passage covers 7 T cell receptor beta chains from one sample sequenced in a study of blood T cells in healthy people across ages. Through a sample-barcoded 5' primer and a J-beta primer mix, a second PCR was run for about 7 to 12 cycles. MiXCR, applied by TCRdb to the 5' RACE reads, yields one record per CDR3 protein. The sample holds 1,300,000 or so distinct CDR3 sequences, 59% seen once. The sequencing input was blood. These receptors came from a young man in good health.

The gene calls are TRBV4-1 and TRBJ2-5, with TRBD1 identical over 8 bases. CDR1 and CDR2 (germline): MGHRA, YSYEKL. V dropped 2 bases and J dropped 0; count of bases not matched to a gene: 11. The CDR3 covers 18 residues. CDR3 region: CASSQSRDRTAYQETQYF. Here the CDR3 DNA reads TGCGCCAGCAGCCAATCCCGGGACAGGACTGCGTACCAAGAGACCCAGTACTTC.

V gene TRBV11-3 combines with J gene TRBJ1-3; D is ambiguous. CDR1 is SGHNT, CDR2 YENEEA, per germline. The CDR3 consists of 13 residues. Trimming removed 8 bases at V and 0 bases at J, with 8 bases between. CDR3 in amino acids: CASWRGSGNTIYF. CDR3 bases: TGTGCCAGCTGGCGGGGCTCTGGAAACACCATATATTTT.

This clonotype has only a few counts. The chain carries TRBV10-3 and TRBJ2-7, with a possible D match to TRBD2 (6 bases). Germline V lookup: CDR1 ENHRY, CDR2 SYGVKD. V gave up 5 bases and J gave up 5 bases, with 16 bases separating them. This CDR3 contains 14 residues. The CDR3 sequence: CAISLGLQANEQYF. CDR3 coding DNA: TGTGCCATCAGTCTGGGACTTCAGGCCAACGAGCAGTACTTC.

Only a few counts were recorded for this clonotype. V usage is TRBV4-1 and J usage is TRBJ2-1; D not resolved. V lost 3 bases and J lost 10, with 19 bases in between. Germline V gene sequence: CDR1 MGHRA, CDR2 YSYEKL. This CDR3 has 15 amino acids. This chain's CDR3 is CASSQVVLHLGEQFF. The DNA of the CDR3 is TGCGCCAGCAGCCAGGTCGTTCTCCACCTCGGGGAGCAGTTCTTC.

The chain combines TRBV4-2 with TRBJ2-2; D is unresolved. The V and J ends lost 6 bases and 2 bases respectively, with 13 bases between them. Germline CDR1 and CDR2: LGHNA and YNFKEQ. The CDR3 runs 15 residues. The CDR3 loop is CASRDWTDNTGELFF. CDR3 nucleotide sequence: TGTGCCAGCAGGGATTGGACGGATAACACCGGGGAGCTGTTTTTT.

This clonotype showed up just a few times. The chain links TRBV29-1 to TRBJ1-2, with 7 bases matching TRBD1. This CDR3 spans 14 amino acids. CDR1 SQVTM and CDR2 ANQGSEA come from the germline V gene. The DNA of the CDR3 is TGCATCGTCCCCAGCCCCGACAGGGTTGGCGGCTACACCTTC. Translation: CIVPSPDRVGGYTF.

CDR3 sequence (DNA): TGTGCCAGCAGCTATACCGGGACTGCCGCGTTGGAGCAGTTCTTC. Translation: CASSYTGTAALEQFF. The chain is built from TRBV7-9 and TRBJ2-1; perhaps TRBD2 as D (6 bases). The CDR3 extends over 15 amino acids. Trimming stripped 4 bases from V and 10 bases from J, with 20 bases between. Germline loops: CDR1 SEHNR, CDR2 FQNEAQ (reference sequence).